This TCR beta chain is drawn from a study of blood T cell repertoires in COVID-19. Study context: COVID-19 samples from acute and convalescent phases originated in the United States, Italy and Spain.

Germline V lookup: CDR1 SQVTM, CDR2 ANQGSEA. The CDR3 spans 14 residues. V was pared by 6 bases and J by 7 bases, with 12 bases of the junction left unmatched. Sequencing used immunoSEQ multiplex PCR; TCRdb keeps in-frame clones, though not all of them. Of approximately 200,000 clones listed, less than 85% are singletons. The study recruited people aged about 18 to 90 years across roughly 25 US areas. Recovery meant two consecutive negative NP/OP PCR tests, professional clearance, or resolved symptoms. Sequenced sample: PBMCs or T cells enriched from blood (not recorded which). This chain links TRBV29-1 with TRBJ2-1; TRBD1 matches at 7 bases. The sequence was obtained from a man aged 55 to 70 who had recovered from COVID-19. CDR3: CSVQGEFLSNEQFF. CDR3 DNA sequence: TGCAGCGTCCAGGGGGAATTTCTCAGTAATGAGCAGTTCTTC.